These T cell receptor beta chains were read from a single sample in a study of blood T cell repertoires in COVID-19. Profiled with immunoSEQ multiplex PCR; TCRdb holds only in-frame clones, not every one. The data show approximately 70,000 clones, under 95% seen once. Input material: peripheral blood. These receptors originate from a human donor in a cohort sampled during active COVID-19. Both conserved end residues are part of each CDR3. Each record gives: J gene, V gene, clone size, D gene, CDR3 DNA, CDR3 protein. D genes are given only for firm matches. A row's size may be missing; if present it is once, few, many or a size class.

>TRBJ1-5|TRBV5-4|.|TRBD1
TGTGCCAGCAGCTACGGGACAGGGAGGGATCAGCCCCAGCATTTT
CASSYGTGRDQPQHF
>TRBJ2-7|TRBV28|.|TRBD1
TGTGCCAGCAGTTTACGACCTTTCGTTGGACAGGCTAGCGAGCAGTACTTC
CASSLRPFVGQASEQYF
>TRBJ1-5|TRBV5-1|.|.
TGCGCCAGCAGCTTGGCAGGGTCGGGCAATCAGCCCCAGCATTTT
CASSLAGSGNQPQHF
>TRBJ1-1|TRBV28|.|.
TGTGCCAGCAGTCCCAGGGGAGGGGGTATCACTGAAGCTTTCTTT
CASSPRGGGITEAFF
>TRBJ1-1|TRBV4-1|.|TRBD1
TGCGCCAGCAGCCAAGGTATTGGCAGGGGGTTGGTCACTGAAGCTTTCTTT
CASSQGIGRGLVTEAFF
>TRBJ2-7|TRBV30|.|.
TGTGCCTGGAGTGGGGATGGGGGGTCCGAGCAGTACTTC
CAWSGDGGSEQYF
>TRBJ2-7|TRBV6-1|.|TRBD2
TGTGCCAGCAGTGAGAGCGGGGGGCGAACCTACGAGCAGTACTTC
CASSESGGRTYEQYF
>TRBJ2-7|TRBV27|.|TRBD1
TGTGCCAGCAGTTTACAGGGGGCCTACGAGCAGTACTTC
CASSLQGAYEQYF
>TRBJ2-7|TRBV7-2|.|.
TGTGCCAGCAGCTTAGCGGCAGGAAACTACGAGCAGTACTTC
CASSLAAGNYEQYF
>TRBJ2-3|TRBV5-4|.|TRBD1
TGTGCCAGCAGCTTTTCCGGGACAGGGGACACAGATACGCAGTATTTT
CASSFSGTGDTDTQYF
>TRBJ1-4|TRBV9|few|TRBD1
TGTGCCAGCAGCCTTGACCCCCCCGGGACAGGAACTAATGAAAAACTGTTTTTT
CASSLDPPGTGTNEKLFF
>TRBJ1-1|TRBV27|.|.
TGTGCCAGCAGTTACTCGGGAAGGAACACTGAAGCTTTCTTT
CASSYSGRNTEAFF
>TRBJ1-2|TRBV28|.|.
TGTGCCAGCACTCTGGAGGGTGGCCCTTACTATGGCTACACCTTC
CASTLEGGPYYGYTF
>TRBJ1-2|TRBV4-1|.|TRBD1
TGCGCCAGCAGCCAAGGGGCTCCCGGGACAGGTGCTTCCTATGGCTACACCTTC
CASSQGAPGTGASYGYTF
>TRBJ2-7|TRBV11-2|.|TRBD1
TGTGCCAGCAGCTCGGACAGGGACTACGAGCAGTACTTC
CASSSDRDYEQYF
>TRBJ1-5|TRBV7-2|.|.
TGTGCCAGCAGCTTCGTACAGAATCAGCCCCAGCATTTT
CASSFVQNQPQHF
>TRBJ2-7|TRBV13|.|.
TGTGCCAGCAGCTTAGGCGGGGTAACCGAGCAGTACTTC
CASSLGGVTEQYF
>TRBJ1-2|TRBV5-6|.|TRBD1
TGTGCCAGCAGCTTGCAAGGACAGGGGCTCGGCTACACCTTC
CASSLQGQGLGYTF
>TRBJ2-7|TRBV24-1|.|TRBD1
TGTGCCACCAGCCGGACAGGGCCCTACGAGCAGTACTTC
CATSRTGPYEQYF
>TRBJ2-7|TRBV5-5|once|.
TGTGCCAGCAGCGCCCTCGGACCTGACAGCGGGCACGAGCAGTACTTC
CASSALGPDSGHEQYF
>TRBJ2-7|TRBV10-3|.|TRBD2
TGTGCCATCAGTGACCCGACTAGCTCAAACTCCTACGAGCAGTACTTC
CAISDPTSSNSYEQYF
>TRBJ2-2|TRBV10-2|few|.
TGCGCCAGCAGTGACGCCGGGGAGCTGTTTTTT
CASSDAGELFF
>TRBJ1-3|TRBV5-1|.|TRBD1
TGCGCCAGCAGCCAGGGACAGGGACCTGGAAACACCATATATTTT
CASSQGQGPGNTIYF
>TRBJ2-5|TRBV5-1|.|.
TGCGCCAGCACCCCAATCGGGACACAAGAGACCCAGTACTTC
CASTPIGTQETQYF
>TRBJ1-1|TRBV6-6|.|TRBD1
TGTGCCAGCAGTCCAAGGAGGGACAGGGATTTTACTGAAGCTTTCTTT
CASSPRRDRDFTEAFF
>TRBJ2-7|TRBV11-2|.|.
TGTGCCAGCAGCTTAGAGTTGCGGGGACTCTCCTACGAGCAGTACTTC
CASSLELRGLSYEQYF
>TRBJ1-1|TRBV11-2|.|.
TGTGCCAGCAGCTTAGGGCGGATAGGGGATTACGGGAACACTGAAGCTTTCTTT
CASSLGRIGDYGNTEAFF
>TRBJ1-1|TRBV5-1|.|.
TGCGCCAGCAGTTCTCAGGGTGTAGGAACTGAAGCTTTCTTT
CASSSQGVGTEAFF
>TRBJ2-7|TRBV11-2|once|.
TGTGCCAGCAGCGAACCGCGGGGGCCGAGAAGCTCCTACGAGCAGTACTTC
CASSEPRGPRSSYEQYF